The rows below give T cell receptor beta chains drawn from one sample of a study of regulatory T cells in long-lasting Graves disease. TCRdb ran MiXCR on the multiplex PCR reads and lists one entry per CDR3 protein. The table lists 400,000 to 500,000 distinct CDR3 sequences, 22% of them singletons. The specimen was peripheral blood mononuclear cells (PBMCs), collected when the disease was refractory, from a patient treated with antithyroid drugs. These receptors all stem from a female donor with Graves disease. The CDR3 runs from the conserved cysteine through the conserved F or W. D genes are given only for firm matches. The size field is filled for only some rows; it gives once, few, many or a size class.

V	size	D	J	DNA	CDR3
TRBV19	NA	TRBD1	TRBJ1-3	TGTGCCAGTAGCTACGGACAGGACCAAGGAAACACCATATATTTT	CASSYGQDQGNTIYF
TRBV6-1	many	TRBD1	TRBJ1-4	TGTGCCAGCAGAGCTGACAGGGAAGAAAAACTGTTTTTT	CASRADREEKLFF
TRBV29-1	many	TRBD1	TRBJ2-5	TGCAGCGTTGAAGATGCCACAGGGGGCCCCCAGTACTTC	CSVEDATGGPQYF
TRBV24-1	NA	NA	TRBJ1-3	TGTGCCACCAGTGCCTCAAGCTCTGGAAACACCATATATTTT	CATSASSSGNTIYF
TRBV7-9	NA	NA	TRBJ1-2	TGTGCCAGCAGCCCAGGGTTCAAGGGGCGCGATAGTCGGGGCTACACCTTC	CASSPGFKGRDSRGYTF
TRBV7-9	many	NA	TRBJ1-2	TGTGCCAGCAGCCAGGACGGTTCAAGTGGCTACACCTTC	CASSQDGSSGYTF
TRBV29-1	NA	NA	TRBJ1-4	TGCAGCGTTGAAAGGGTAGCTAATGAAAAACTGTTTTTT	CSVERVANEKLFF
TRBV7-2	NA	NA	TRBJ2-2	TGCGCCAGCAGCCAGGACCCGGGACTTACCCTCACCGGGGAGCTGTTTTTT	CASSQDPGLTLTGELFF
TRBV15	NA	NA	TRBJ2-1	TGTGCCACCAGCAGAGAAAGGGGAAGCTACAATGAGCAGTTCTTC	CATSRERGSYNEQFF
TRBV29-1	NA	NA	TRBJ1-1	TGCAGCGTCGCCTCCCAGGGAGACGCTGAAGCTTTCTTT	CSVASQGDAEAFF
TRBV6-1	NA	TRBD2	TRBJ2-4	TGTGCCAGCACCAAAACGGGGGGGCAAAACATTCAGTGCTTC	CASTKTGGQNIQCF
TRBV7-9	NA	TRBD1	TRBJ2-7	TGTGCCAGCAGGGGCGGCGGACAGGGATACGAGCAGTACTTC	CASRGGGQGYEQYF
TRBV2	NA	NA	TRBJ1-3	TGTGCCAGCAGTGACAAGGGGTTCTCTGGAAACACCATATATTTT	CASSDKGFSGNTIYF
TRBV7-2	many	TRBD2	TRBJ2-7	TGTGCCAGCTCCCCCGCCGGAGCGGGAATCACCTACGAGCAGTACTTC	CASSPAGAGITYEQYF
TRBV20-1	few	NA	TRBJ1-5	TGCAGTGCTAGTAGAGACAGTCAGGAGCCCCAGCATTTT	CSASRDSQEPQHF
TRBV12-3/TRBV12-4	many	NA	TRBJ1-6	TGTGCCAGCAGTTGGAAGGCTCAAAATTCACCCCTCCACTTT	CASSWKAQNSPLHF
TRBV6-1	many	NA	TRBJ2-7	TGTGCCAGCAGTGAGAGGGACATTTCCTACGAGCAGTACTTC	CASSERDISYEQYF
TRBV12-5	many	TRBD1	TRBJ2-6	TGTGCTAGTGGTTCCGGGACAGGTAGCTCTGGGGCCAACGTCCTGACTTTC	CASGSGTGSSGANVLTF
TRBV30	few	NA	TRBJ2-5	TGTGCCTGGAGGCCCGGTTATAGCAGCTATGAGACCCAGTACTTC	CAWRPGYSSYETQYF
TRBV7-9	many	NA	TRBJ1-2	TGTGCCAGCAGCTTACGGGACACTAACTATGGCTACACCTTC	CASSLRDTNYGYTF
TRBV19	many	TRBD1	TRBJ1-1	TGTGCCAGCCGGGACAGAAGAAACACTGAAGCTTTCTTT	CASRDRRNTEAFF
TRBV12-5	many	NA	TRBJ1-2	TGTGCTAGTGGGGACTGGGACTATGGCTACACCTTC	CASGDWDYGYTF
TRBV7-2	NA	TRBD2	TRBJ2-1	TGTGCCAGCAGCTTTTCTAGCGGGAGCTATGAGCAGTTCTTC	CASSFSSGSYEQFF
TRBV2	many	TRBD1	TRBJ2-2	TGTGCCAGCAGAGGACAGGGGAACACCGGGGAGCTGTTTTTT	CASRGQGNTGELFF
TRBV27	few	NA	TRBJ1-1	TGTGCCAGCAGTTTATTTGGCGGCAGAGGAGCTTTCTTT	CASSLFGGRGAFF
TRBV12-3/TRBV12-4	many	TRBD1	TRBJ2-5	TGTGCCAGCAGCCCCCTTCGTGGGGGGACAGGGTGGGAGACCCAGTACTTC	CASSPLRGGTGWETQYF
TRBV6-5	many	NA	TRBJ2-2	TGTGCCAGCAGTTATCGCGGGGACCGACACCCCGGGGAGCTGTTTTTT	CASSYRGDRHPGELFF
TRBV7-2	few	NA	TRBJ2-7	TGTGCCAGCAGCTTGACAGCCCCCGAGCAGTACTTC	CASSLTAPEQYF
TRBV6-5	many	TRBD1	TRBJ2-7	TGTGCCAGCAGTTACTCGGGACAGAGCTACGAGCAGTACTTC	CASSYSGQSYEQYF